This TCR beta chain was sequenced for a study of blood T cell repertoires in COVID-19. Study information: Specimens from acute and convalescent COVID-19 originated in the United States, Italy and Spain. T cells, B-cell-depleted T cells, or PBMCs provided the cDNA or gDNA that served as material.

As processed by the authors: Reference gene primer amplification in the assay estimated nucleated cell counts. Method: immunoSEQ multiplex PCR; TCRdb's copy keeps in-frame clones and lacks some. That table gives V, J and clone size, and the DNA gave D and trimming. The sample shows 60,000 to 80,000 clones, almost 85% of them seen only once. The length of the CDR3 is 14 residues. V was trimmed by 5 bases and J by 0 bases, leaving 8 bases between them. From germline, CDR1 is LGHNT and CDR2 FRNRAP. The rearrangement links TRBV12-5 to TRBJ1-3; D possibly corresponds to TRBD1 (6 bases). The sample comprised peripheral blood. The receptor's source is a man over 45 with acute or convalescent COVID-19. CDR3 amino acids: CASGTGSSGNTIYF. CDR3 coding DNA: TGTGCTAGTGGTACAGGGAGCTCTGGAAACACCATATATTTT.